These T cell receptor beta chains were read from a single sample in a study of blood T cell repertoires in COVID-19. Generated by immunoSEQ multiplex PCR, the TCRdb table keeps only in-frame clones and is missing some. Of about 240,000 clones in the sample, around 85% were seen once. The sample consisted of peripheral blood. All receptors come from a woman of 80 years or more with acute or convalescent COVID-19. Each CDR3 is given with its conserved first and last residue. D genes are given only for firm matches. A clone size is listed for some rows: how often the clone was seen (once, few, many), or a class if it is expanded.

V gene: TRBV3-1/TRBV3-2; clone size: NA; D gene: TRBD2; J gene: TRBJ2-7; CDR3 DNA: TGTGCCAGCAGCCCGAGCGGGGGGCCGAGGGAGCAGTACTTC; CDR3 protein: CASSPSGGPREQYF
V gene: TRBV27; clone size: NA; D gene: NA; J gene: TRBJ1-1; CDR3 DNA: TGTGCCAGCAGTCTAACCCGGTTGGCCGGGGGCACTGAAGCTTTCTTT; CDR3 protein: CASSLTRLAGGTEAFF
V gene: TRBV5-1; clone size: NA; D gene: NA; J gene: TRBJ1-1; CDR3 DNA: TGCGCCAGCAGCTTGGCTGTGTCGGGGAACACTGAAGCTTTCTTT; CDR3 protein: CASSLAVSGNTEAFF
V gene: TRBV9; clone size: NA; D gene: NA; J gene: TRBJ1-1; CDR3 DNA: TGTGCCAGCAGCGTAGACTTCGCCGGGGAAGCTTTCTTT; CDR3 protein: CASSVDFAGEAFF
V gene: TRBV28; clone size: NA; D gene: NA; J gene: TRBJ1-5; CDR3 DNA: TGTGCCAGCAATCGGGCCGGGGGCAATCAGCCCCAGCATTTT; CDR3 protein: CASNRAGGNQPQHF
V gene: TRBV15; clone size: NA; D gene: NA; J gene: TRBJ1-2; CDR3 DNA: TGTGCCACCAGCAGAGATCGGTTGGGCGGCTACACCTTC; CDR3 protein: CATSRDRLGGYTF
V gene: TRBV11-2; clone size: NA; D gene: TRBD2; J gene: TRBJ2-5; CDR3 DNA: TGTGCCAGCAGCATTGGGACTAGCGGGTTCCAAGAGACCCAGTACTTC; CDR3 protein: CASSIGTSGFQETQYF
V gene: TRBV28; clone size: NA; D gene: TRBD1; J gene: TRBJ1-1; CDR3 DNA: TGTGCCAGCAGTTCAGGGACAGTTGAAGCTTTCTTT; CDR3 protein: CASSSGTVEAFF
V gene: TRBV2; clone size: NA; D gene: NA; J gene: TRBJ1-5; CDR3 DNA: TGTGCCAGCAGTGCCTCGGATCAGCCCCAGCATTTT; CDR3 protein: CASSASDQPQHF
V gene: TRBV3-1/TRBV3-2; clone size: NA; D gene: NA; J gene: TRBJ2-1; CDR3 DNA: TGTGCCAGCAGCCATCTATTCGGGTATGAGCAGTTCTTC; CDR3 protein: CASSHLFGYEQFF
V gene: TRBV19; clone size: few; D gene: NA; J gene: TRBJ1-1; CDR3 DNA: TGTGCCAGTAGAGGGGTGCCGAACACTGAAGCTTTCTTT; CDR3 protein: CASRGVPNTEAFF
V gene: TRBV30; clone size: NA; D gene: TRBD2; J gene: TRBJ2-2; CDR3 DNA: TGTGCCTGGAAAGATAGCGGGGGTCCTAACACCGGGGAGCTGTTTTTT; CDR3 protein: CAWKDSGGPNTGELFF
V gene: TRBV19; clone size: NA; D gene: TRBD2; J gene: TRBJ2-1; CDR3 DNA: TGTGCCAGTAGTATGCTTAGTGCGGAGCGGGGGGGCAATGAGCAGTTCTTC; CDR3 protein: CASSMLSAERGGNEQFF
V gene: TRBV28; clone size: NA; D gene: NA; J gene: TRBJ1-2; CDR3 DNA: TGTGCCAGCACGATAGGGGTTAAGGGTGGCTACACCTTC; CDR3 protein: CASTIGVKGGYTF
V gene: TRBV20-1; clone size: NA; D gene: TRBD1; J gene: TRBJ1-2; CDR3 DNA: TGCAGTGCTAGTGAGGACAGGGGAAACGGCTACACCTTC; CDR3 protein: CSASEDRGNGYTF
V gene: TRBV19; clone size: NA; D gene: TRBD1; J gene: TRBJ1-6; CDR3 DNA: TGTGCCAGTAGTATAGGACAGGGGGCTCGGGCCCTCCACTTT; CDR3 protein: CASSIGQGARALHF
V gene: TRBV29-1; clone size: NA; D gene: TRBD2; J gene: TRBJ2-1; CDR3 DNA: TGCAGCGTTCCCACTAGCGGGCTTTCCTACAATGAGCAGTTCTTC; CDR3 protein: CSVPTSGLSYNEQFF
V gene: TRBV5-1; clone size: NA; D gene: NA; J gene: TRBJ2-2; CDR3 DNA: TGCGCCAGCAGCTTGGGGCACGCGAACACCGGGGAGCTGTTTTTT; CDR3 protein: CASSLGHANTGELFF
V gene: TRBV11-2; clone size: NA; D gene: NA; J gene: TRBJ1-2; CDR3 DNA: TGTGCCAGCAGCGGGTTCACGACAGTCTCCAATGGCTACACCTTC; CDR3 protein: CASSGFTTVSNGYTF
V gene: TRBV27; clone size: NA; D gene: TRBD2; J gene: TRBJ2-5; CDR3 DNA: TGTGCCAGCAGTCGCCGACTAGCGGGGGGGCCTAGGGAGACCCAGTACTTC; CDR3 protein: CASSRRLAGGPRETQYF
V gene: TRBV28; clone size: NA; D gene: NA; J gene: TRBJ1-1; CDR3 DNA: TGTGCCAGCAGTTTATTAAAAGGTAGTGGGAACAGGCAAAACACTGAAGCTTTCTTT; CDR3 protein: CASSLLKGSGNRQNTEAFF
V gene: TRBV28; clone size: few; D gene: NA; J gene: TRBJ1-6; CDR3 DNA: TGTGCCAGCTCTATCGGGGGGGAGAGGGGACCCCTCCACTTT; CDR3 protein: CASSIGGERGPLHF
V gene: TRBV3-1/TRBV3-2; clone size: NA; D gene: NA; J gene: TRBJ1-3; CDR3 DNA: TGTGCCAGCAGCCACGAGGAAAACACCATATATTTT; CDR3 protein: CASSHEENTIYF
V gene: TRBV7-9; clone size: NA; D gene: TRBD1; J gene: TRBJ2-1; CDR3 DNA: TGTGCCAGCAGCCCTAGCCGGGACAGGGCGAGGGATGAGCAGTTCTTC; CDR3 protein: CASSPSRDRARDEQFF
V gene: TRBV5-6; clone size: once; D gene: NA; J gene: TRBJ2-1; CDR3 DNA: TGTGCCAGCAGATACGACGGGACAAGTAATGAGCAGTTCTTC; CDR3 protein: CASRYDGTSNEQFF
V gene: TRBV12-3/TRBV12-4; clone size: NA; D gene: TRBD2; J gene: TRBJ2-4; CDR3 DNA: TGTGCCAGCAGTTTTTCGGGAGGGAACATTCAGTACTTC; CDR3 protein: CASSFSGGNIQYF
V gene: TRBV18; clone size: once; D gene: NA; J gene: TRBJ1-6; CDR3 DNA: TGTGCCAGCTCCGACAAAGCGGATTCACCCCTCCACTTT; CDR3 protein: CASSDKADSPLHF
V gene: TRBV6-6; clone size: few; D gene: TRBD2; J gene: TRBJ2-7; CDR3 DNA: TGTGCCAGCAGTTACGACAGCGGGAGCTACGAGCAGTACTTC; CDR3 protein: CASSYDSGSYEQYF
V gene: TRBV6-5; clone size: few; D gene: TRBD2; J gene: TRBJ2-3; CDR3 DNA: TGTGCCAGCAAGGTAGCGGGGGCAAGCACAGATACGCAGTATTTT; CDR3 protein: CASKVAGASTDTQYF
V gene: TRBV10-1; clone size: NA; D gene: TRBD1; J gene: TRBJ2-7; CDR3 DNA: TGCGCCAGCAGTACCCGGGACAGGGGGTCCTACGAGCAGTACTTC; CDR3 protein: CASSTRDRGSYEQYF